This T cell receptor beta chain was documented in a study of blood T cell repertoires in COVID-19. Study details: Whether acute or convalescent, the COVID-19 samples came from the United States, Italy and Spain. T cells, B-cell-depleted T cells, or PBMCs provided the cDNA or gDNA that served as material.

Original handling: Amplification from reference gene primers served as the basis for estimated nucleated cell counts. Measured with immunoSEQ multiplex PCR; TCRdb has only the in-frame clones, and not every one. V and J calls and clone size are those listed in that table; D and trimming were worked out from the DNA. The table lists 200,000 to 250,000 clones, over 70% of them singletons. V lost 8 bases and J 4 bases, leaving 11 bases between the germline ends. Germline CDR1 SNHLY, CDR2 FYNNEI. The CDR3 runs to 12 residues. This clonotype was sampled from a woman aged 70-85 years with acute or convalescent COVID-19. V usage is TRBV2 and J usage is TRBJ2-5, with a possible D match to TRBD1 (6 bases). The sequenced sample consisted of peripheral blood. The CDR3 nucleotides read TGTGCCAGCGAGGGGGATGGAGAGACCCAGTACTTC. Translating it yields CASEGDGETQYF.